This T cell receptor (beta chain) was observed in a study of cytomegalovirus exposure and HLA in healthy donors. Whole-study findings and limits: The study found most TCR sequences rare, yet found some public TCRs in many donors. Most CMV-associated TCR beta chains were later found to appear HLA-restricted.

As for this clone: Its antigen is as yet unknown.

Germline V lookup: CDR1 SGHRS, CDR2 YFSETQ. V was trimmed by 4 bases and J by 7 bases, leaving 12 bases between them. This CDR3 comprises 13 residues. The primer mix had 60 Vbeta and 13 Jbeta primers. Clones were read by immunoSEQ multiplex PCR, and TCRdb kept only the in-frame ones, dropping some. Among 78,000 or so clones, about 81% were seen once, and the ten largest hold 2.4%. The donors were healthy bone marrow donors. Unrecorded immune exposures were likely, despite nominal health at sampling. This clonotype was sampled from a woman aged 45 to 65 in good health and CMV-seronegative. Sequencing was performed on PBMCs. The chain uses TRBV5-1 and TRBJ1-5; no definite D call. For the CDR3, the DNA is TGCGCCAGCAGCCCCGTCCCGGGGCAGCCCCAGCATTTT. Translation: CASSPVPGQPQHF.